The 30 T cell receptor beta chains given below trace back to one sample, sequenced in a study of T cell responses to AZD1222 COVID-19 vaccine. Generated by immunoSEQ multiplex PCR, the TCRdb table keeps only in-frame clones and is missing some. Of 100,000 to 110,000 clones in the sample, about 89% were seen once. This sample comprised peripheral blood, obtained on day 0 of MenACWY control vaccination. These receptors were collected from an adult in good health.

The rearrangement links TRBV3-1 (or the pseudogene TRBV3-2) to TRBJ1-6, with unresolved D. CDR3 length: 12 residues. Germline V gives CDR1 LGHDT, CDR2 YNNKEL (reference sequence). Trimming shortened V by 4 bases and J by 10 bases, and 8 bases separated the two germline ends. CDR3 in DNA: TGTGCCAGCAGCCTACCCGACTCACCCCTCCACTTT. Protein sequence: CASSLPDSPLHF.

This clone was found once. J is TRBJ1-5 and V is TRBV29-1; the match to TRBD1 covers 9 bases. J lost 7 bases, V lost 6 bases, and 4 bases had no gene match. Germline V lookup: CDR1 SQVTM, CDR2 ANQGSEA. The length of the CDR3 is 12 residues. CDR3 DNA sequence: TGCAGCGTAGGGGACAGGGAACAGCCCCAGCATTTT. Translating gives CSVGDREQPQHF.

The J gene is TRBJ1-1, the V gene TRBV9; D is ambiguous. V gave up 0 bases and J gave up 5 bases, with 20 bases separating them. The CDR3 loop spans 17 amino acids. The germline gives CDR1 SGDLS, CDR2 YYNGEE. This CDR3 is CASSVATQVSKRTEAFF. CDR3 coding DNA: TGTGCCAGCAGCGTAGCTACCCAGGTCTCGAAGAGGACTGAAGCTTTCTTT.

This chain connects TRBV5-1 to TRBJ2-1; 8 nucleotides match TRBD2. V lost 0 bases, J lost 12 bases, and 5 bases stayed unmatched. The CDR3 length is 13 residues. CDR1 is SGHRS, CDR2 YFSETQ, per germline. The DNA of the CDR3 is TGCGCCAGCAGCTTGGGGAGTAGCGGGGCGCAGTTCTTC. Amino acids: CASSLGSSGAQFF.

V and J are TRBV29-1 and TRBJ2-3, with TRBD2 matching 7 bases. Looked up from germline, CDR1 is SQVTM and CDR2 is ANQGSEA. With V trimmed by 5 bases and J by 3 bases, 8 bases remained unmatched. CDR3 length: 14 residues. The CDR3 sequence: CSVLTRGVTDTQYF. CDR3 nucleotides: TGCAGCGTTCTAACACGGGGGGTAACAGATACGCAGTATTTT.

The chain carries TRBV6-2 or TRBV6-3 and TRBJ2-1, with 12 bases that match TRBD1. Losses at the gene ends were 6 bases for V and 9 bases for J; bases not matched to a gene: 9. The CDR3 loop spans 15 amino acids. Germline CDR1 is MNHEY and CDR2 is SVGEGT. The CDR3 nucleotides read TGTGCCAGCAGCTCAACTCCGGGACAGGGGGCTGAGCAGTTCTTC. It encodes CASSSTPGQGAEQFF.

The chain has TRBV27 and TRBJ2-4; TRBD1 matches 7 bases. Losses at the gene ends were 8 bases for V and 1 base for J; bases not matched to a gene: 20. Germline V CDR1 and CDR2: MNHEY, SMNVEV (reference sequence). CDR3 length: 19 amino acids. In nucleotides, the CDR3 is TGTGCCAGCTTACCCGGGACAGTTAGCCTAGCCCTGGCCAAAAACATTCAGTACTTC. Protein product: CASLPGTVSLALAKNIQYF.

The genes are TRBV7-9 and TRBJ1-1; D remains unclear. This CDR3 is built from 14 residues. The V gene's germline CDR1 is SEHNR and CDR2 FQNEAQ (reference sequence). Deletions cut 5 bases from V and 6 bases from J, with 16 bases between. CDR3 nucleotides: TGTGCCAGCAGCCCGCAGTACGGGGTTGCTGAAGCTTTCTTT. This gives the protein CASSPQYGVAEAFF.

The chain employs TRBV4-2 and TRBJ2-3; D perhaps matches TRBD1 (5 bases). The CDR3 is 14 amino acids. Per the germline V gene, CDR1 is LGHNA and CDR2 is YNFKEQ. The V gene lost 2 bases and the J gene lost 4 bases, with 10 bases spanning the gap. The CDR3 DNA reads as TGTGCCAGCAGCCAATCCCTAGGGGCAGATACGCAGTATTTT. Translation: CASSQSLGADTQYF.

This sequence joins TRBV30 and TRBJ1-6, with 12 positions matching TRBD1. The germline gives CDR1 GTSNPN, CDR2 SVGIG (reference sequence). The CDR3 contains 16 residues. The CDR3 DNA sequence: TGTGCTTCCGGGACAGGGGGCTTTACCTATAATTCACCCCTCCACTTT. It yields the protein CASGTGGFTYNSPLHF. Filled out from reference TRBV30 and TRBJ1-6, the complete variable domain reads SQTIHQWPATLVQPVGSPLSLECTVEGTSNPNLYWYRQAAGRGLQLLFYSVGIGQISSEVPQNLSASRPQDRQFILSSKKLLLSDSGFYLCASGTGGFTYNSPLHFGNGTRLTVT.

The genes are TRBV6-2 or TRBV6-3 and TRBJ2-7; 9 bases agree with TRBD2. V was pared by 0 bases and J by 6 bases, with 18 bases of the junction left unmatched. Germline loops: CDR1 MNHEY, CDR2 SVGEGT. The CDR3 is 19 residues long. CDR3 loop: CASSYSSIKGLASLGEQYF. CDR3 DNA: TGTGCCAGCAGTTACTCGTCTATCAAAGGACTAGCGTCCTTGGGCGAGCAGTACTTC.

CDR3 coding DNA: TGTGCCAGCAGCTTAGGAACGGATGGAAACACCATATATTTT. Translating it yields CASSLGTDGNTIYF. The chain joins TRBV7-2 to TRBJ1-3; no reliable D call. This CDR3 region has 14 residues. The V gene's germline CDR1 is SGHTA and CDR2 FQGNSA. Trimming removed 1 base at V and 3 bases at J, with 7 bases between.

The V call is TRBV6-2 or TRBV6-3, the J call TRBJ1-5, with 8 bases identical to TRBD1. The CDR3 spans 14 residues. The J segment lost 4 bases and the V segment lost 6 bases, leaving 5 bases of the junction unmatched. Germline V lookup: CDR1 MNHEY, CDR2 SVGEGT. The CDR3 DNA is TGTGCCAGCAGCTGGGACAGGCGGAATCAGCCCCAGCATTTT. Translating gives CASSWDRRNQPQHF.

The rearrangement uses TRBV19 and TRBJ2-7, with D uncertain. V was pared by 4 bases and J by 4 bases, with 14 bases between. Germline CDR1 reads LNHDA; CDR2 reads SQIVND (reference sequence). The CDR3 has 14 residues. The CDR3 reads CASSNQAGEYEQYF. For the CDR3, the DNA is TGTGCCAGTAGTAACCAGGCCGGAGAATACGAGCAGTACTTC.

The rearrangement links TRBV9 to TRBJ1-2; 9 positions match TRBD1. In germline, CDR1 is SGDLS, CDR2 YYNGEE. V was pared by 0 bases and J by 5 bases, with 5 bases of the junction left unmatched. The CDR3 totals 15 residues. In DNA, the CDR3 is TGTGCCAGCAGCGTAGACGTAGGACAGGGGTATGGCTACACCTTC. This sequence encodes CASSVDVGQGYGYTF.

This clone has just one count. V is TRBV4-3 and J is TRBJ1-2, with D tentatively TRBD1 (6 bases). CDR3 size: 15 residues. Germline assignment: CDR1 LGHNA and CDR2 YSLEER. V shed 5 bases and J shed 5 bases, with 18 bases lying between them. The CDR3 DNA sequence: TGCGCCAGCAGCGAGGGGGAAGGGTTTTGGTATGGCTACACCTTC. Protein sequence: CASSEGEGFWYGYTF.

This rearrangement joins TRBV11-3 to TRBJ2-2, with D maybe TRBD2 (6 bases). The CDR3 is 14 residues long. Germline V gene sequence: CDR1 SGHNT, CDR2 YENEEA. V lost 5 bases and J 3 bases, leaving 10 bases between the germline ends. CDR3 DNA: TGTGCCAGCAGCCTCTGGGGGGACACCGGGGAGCTGTTTTTT. Its protein product is CASSLWGDTGELFF. Based on the CDR3 plus reference TRBV11-3 and TRBJ2-2, the full variable domain is EAGVVQSPRYKIIEKKQPVAFWCNPISGHNTLYWYLQNLGQGPELLIRYENEEAVDDSQLPKDRFSAERLKGVDSTLKIQPAELGDSAVYLCASSLWGDTGELFFGEGSRLTVL.

This chain uses TRBV20-1 with TRBJ2-7; D is ambiguous. Trimming left V 5 bases short and J 3 bases short, with 8 bases between. The length of the CDR3 is 11 residues. CDR1 and CDR2 (germline): DFQATT, SNEGSKA (reference sequence). CDR3 DNA: TGCAGTGCTCCGAGCTACTACGAGCAGTACTTC. Its protein is CSAPSYYEQYF.

The chain joins TRBV5-1 to TRBJ2-1; 8 positions match TRBD2. Germline trimming cut 6 bases from V and 4 bases from J; bases unmatched to any gene: 9. Per the germline V gene, CDR1 is SGHRS and CDR2 is YFSETQ. This CDR3 is 15 amino acids long. The CDR3 coding sequence is TGCGCCAGCATTGTTGGTAGCGGGACTTACAATGAGCAGTTCTTC. Residues: CASIVGSGTYNEQFF.

This clone was counted between two and nine times. J is TRBJ1-1 and V is TRBV11-2; D not certain. CDR1 and CDR2 (germline): SGHAT, FQNNGV. V was cut by 1 base and J by 6 bases, with 9 bases left in between. This CDR3 region has 13 residues. Here the CDR3 reads CASSLVRVSEAFF. For the CDR3, the DNA is TGTGCCAGCAGCTTAGTAAGGGTATCTGAAGCTTTCTTT. The complete variable domain, with remaining parts taken from reference TRBV11-2 and TRBJ1-1, reads EAGVAQSPRYKIIEKRQSVAFWCNPISGHATLYWYQQILGQGPKLLIQFQNNGVVDDSQLPKDRFSAERLKGVDSTLKIQPAKLEDSAVYLCASSLVRVSEAFFGQGTRLTVV.

The chain uses TRBV18 and TRBJ2-3; 8 nucleotides agree with TRBD2. Germline V lookup: CDR1 KGHSH, CDR2 LQKENI. The CDR3 totals 16 residues. Trimming cost V 2 bases and J 6 bases; bases outside gene matches: 10. CDR3 sequence: CASSPIEIAGTDTQYF. CDR3 nucleotide sequence: TGTGCCAGCTCACCAATCGAAATAGCGGGGACCGATACGCAGTATTTT.

The chain employs TRBV7-2 and TRBJ1-1, with 8 bases lining up with TRBD1. The V and J ends lost 7 bases and 5 bases, in that order; junction bases with no gene match: 12. Germline CDR1 is SGHTA and CDR2 is FQGNSA. There are 15 residues in the CDR3. The CDR3 DNA reads as TGTGCCAGCAAAGGACAGGGCGGGGTTGGAACTGAAGCTTTCTTT. It is translated as CASKGQGGVGTEAFF.

The chain carries TRBV6-5 and TRBJ1-1, with D possibly matching TRBD1 (5 bases). The CDR3 spans 14 residues. The ends were cut back, 7 bases at V and 3 bases at J, with 15 bases in the middle. Looked up from germline, CDR1 is MNHEY and CDR2 is SVGAGI. CDR3 coding DNA: TGTGCCAGCAAGCGCGCGGGGGAGTACACTGAAGCTTTCTTT. Its translation is CASKRAGEYTEAFF.

The V call is TRBV19, the J call TRBJ2-3, with no clear D. This CDR3 region has 13 residues. The germline V and J ends were trimmed by 7 bases and 0 bases, with 8 bases remaining between them. The germline CDR1 and CDR2 sequences are LNHDA and SQIVND (reference sequence). CDR3 nucleotide sequence: TGTGCCAGTAAACGGCTTAGCACAGATACGCAGTATTTT. Its translation is CASKRLSTDTQYF.

The chain carries TRBV4-1 and TRBJ2-2, with 9 bases aligning to TRBD2. The junction had 5 bases not matched to a gene; V was cut back by 3 bases and J by 0 bases. CDR3 length: 17 residues. The V gene's germline CDR1 is MGHRA and CDR2 YSYEKL. The CDR3 nucleotides are TGCGCCAGCAGCCAGCCCCTAGCGGGGTCGAACACCGGGGAGCTGTTTTTT. This translates into CASSQPLAGSNTGELFF.

This clone was counted between two and nine times. The rearrangement links TRBV12-3 or TRBV12-4 to TRBJ1-2; D gene uncertain. V shed 6 bases and J shed 8 bases, with 16 bases lying between them. CDR3 length: 13 residues. The CDR3 protein is CASRPDGVWGYTF. For the CDR3, the DNA is TGTGCCAGCAGACCTGACGGCGTCTGGGGCTACACCTTC.

The chain uses TRBV19 and TRBJ1-6, with no clear D. Germline V gene data show CDR1 as LNHDA and CDR2 as SQIVND (reference sequence). The CDR3 sequence is 15 residues long. Deletions cut 5 bases from V and 10 bases from J, with 18 bases between. CDR3 loop: CASSSRISEASPLHF. In nucleotides, the CDR3 is TGTGCCAGTAGTTCCCGGATCTCCGAGGCCTCACCCCTCCACTTT.

The chain is built from TRBV2 and TRBJ2-1, with D hard to call. Germline V lookup: CDR1 SNHLY, CDR2 FYNNEI. The CDR3 length is 10 residues. V was cut by 4 bases and J by 15 bases, with 10 bases left in between. The CDR3 region is CASSAKYLFF. The DNA of the CDR3 is TGTGCCAGCAGTGCTAAGTACCTGTTCTTC.

The V gene is TRBV6-5, the J gene TRBJ1-5, with 9 bases that match TRBD1. Germline V gene data show CDR1 as MNHEY and CDR2 as SVGAGI. Unmatched junction bases numbered 10, after V lost 8 bases and J lost 5 bases. This CDR3 contains 15 residues. The CDR3, as DNA: TGTGCCAGCCGCCGGGACAGGGAAAGGGATCAGCCCCAGCATTTT. This translates into CASRRDRERDQPQHF.

The V call is TRBV7-2, the J call TRBJ2-3; a weak D match, TRBD2 (5 bases). V was clipped by 2 bases and J by 5 bases, with 17 bases between them. Looked up from germline, CDR1 is SGHTA and CDR2 is FQGNSA. The CDR3 runs 16 residues. DNA of the CDR3: TGTGCCAGCAGCTTAAAGAGGGCACTACGGGGAGATACGCAGTATTTT. Its translation: CASSLKRALRGDTQYF.